The entry below describes one T cell receptor beta chain. The sample comes from a study of blood T cell repertoires in COVID-19. Study as a whole: Acute-phase and convalescent COVID-19 samples originated in the United States, Italy and Spain. The cDNA or gDNA used as material had been derived from T cells, B-cell-depleted T cells, or PBMCs.

In the authors' workflow: Nucleated cell counts were estimated from reference gene primer amplification. The repertoire was sequenced with immunoSEQ multiplex PCR; TCRdb's copy has only in-frame clones and lacks some. V, J and clone size derive from that table, while D and trimming were established from the DNA sequence. The data hold about 200,000 clones, with about 88% observed a single time. Seattle researchers signed up patients amid active infection and tracked them longitudinally. Germline V lookup: CDR1 SGHRS, CDR2 YFSETQ. The length of the CDR3 is 15 residues. V was pared by 4 bases and J by 5 bases, with 8 bases of the junction left unmatched.

Source material: peripheral blood. The V and J genes are TRBV5-1 and TRBJ2-1, with 8 positions matching TRBD1. The sequence came from a woman aged 45-65 years with COVID-19, enrolled during active disease. The CDR3 DNA reads as TGCGCCAGCAGCCGGGACAGGTTGGGTGACAATGAGCAGTTCTTC. As protein: CASSRDRLGDNEQFF.